These T cell receptor beta chains were read from a single sample in a study of blood T cells in healthy people across ages. Each CDR3 protein is one row after TCRdb ran MiXCR on the 5' RACE reads. The sample consists of some 1.4 million distinct CDR3 sequences, around 39% of them appearing once. Sequencing was performed on blood. These TCRs come from a woman younger than 35 in good health. Both conserved end residues are part of each CDR3. The D gene is left open where the match is weak. Where a row states a size, it is once, few, many or the class of an expanded clone; other rows omit it.

clone_size	v_call	d_call	j_call	cdr3_aa	cdr3_nt
-	TRBV27	-	TRBJ1-6	CASSIPQGHNSPLHF	TGTGCCAGCAGTATCCCACAGGGTCACAATTCACCCCTCCACTTT
few	TRBV20-1	-	TRBJ1-1	CSASDRSEAFF	TGCAGTGCTAGTGACAGATCGGAAGCTTTCTTT
-	TRBV20-1	-	TRBJ2-5	CSAWGRTETQYF	TGCAGTGCCTGGGGGAGGACGGAGACCCAGTACTTC
-	TRBV2	-	TRBJ1-1	CAGRHNLINTEAFF	TGTGCCGGCAGGCACAATTTGATAAATACTGAAGCTTTCTTT
-	TRBV29-1	TRBD1	TRBJ1-2	CSVEDRATGGYYGYTF	TGCAGCGTTGAAGATCGTGCGACAGGGGGCTACTATGGCTACACCTTC
-	TRBV6-1	-	TRBJ2-1	CASSVPGVQETQFF	TGTGCCAGCAGTGTGCCGGGAGTACAAGAGACCCAGTTCTTC
-	TRBV6-1	-	TRBJ2-5	CASMRAGYLQETQYF	TGTGCCAGCATGAGGGCAGGGTACCTTCAGGAGACCCAGTACTTC
-	TRBV21-1	-	TRBJ2-7	CASIGLAGILSSYEQYF	TGTGCCAGCATTGGACTAGCGGGAATCCTGAGCTCCTACGAGCAGTACTTC
-	TRBV28	-	TRBJ1-1	CASSIGSVNTEAFF	TGTGCCAGCAGCATTGGATCGGTGAACACTGAAGCTTTCTTT
once	TRBV7-9	-	TRBJ1-1	CASSSPGAGGTEAFF	TGTGCCAGCAGCTCCCCCGGGGCGGGCGGAACTGAAGCTTTCTTT
-	TRBV6-6	-	TRBJ2-5	CASSQRRVFGDQETQYF	TGTGCCAGCAGCCAACGTCGAGTATTTGGCGACCAAGAGACCCAGTACTTC
-	TRBV28	TRBD1	TRBJ2-3	CASRPEGQGVGDTQYF	TGTGCCAGCAGACCTGAGGGACAGGGGGTTGGCGATACGCAGTATTTT
few	TRBV12-3/TRBV12-4	-	TRBJ1-4	CASSLNGKLFF	TGTGCCAGCAGTTTGAATGGAAAACTGTTTTTT
once	TRBV25-1	-	TRBJ1-5	CASSGWGYSNQPQHF	TGTGCCAGCAGTGGATGGGGGTATAGCAATCAGCCCCAGCATTTT
-	TRBV11-1	TRBD2	TRBJ2-1	CTSSSATGTSGHNEQFF	TGTACCAGCAGCTCAGCAACCGGGACTAGCGGACACAATGAGCAGTTCTTC
-	TRBV20-1	TRBD1	TRBJ1-2	CSAGQGLIYGYTF	TGCAGTGCTGGACAGGGGCTGATCTATGGCTACACCTTC
few	TRBV29-1	TRBD2	TRBJ2-1	CSVVREAIQETQFF	TGCAGCGTTGTCCGGGAGGCTATCCAAGAGACCCAGTTCTTC
-	TRBV11-2	-	TRBJ2-1	CASNINGRLGYNEQFF	TGTGCCAGCAACATAAACGGGAGACTAGGATACAATGAGCAGTTCTTC
few	TRBV28	-	TRBJ2-7	CASSSRGSGKYEQYF	TGTGCCAGCAGTTCCCGGGGTAGCGGAAAATACGAGCAGTACTTC
few	TRBV24-1	-	TRBJ2-7	CATSRSGATFYNEQYF	TGTGCCACCAGTAGGTCGGGAGCTACTTTCTACAATGAGCAGTACTTC
once	TRBV12-3/TRBV12-4	-	TRBJ2-2	CASSETTGELFF	TGTGCCAGCAGTGAAACCACCGGGGAGCTGTTTTTT
few	TRBV5-1	TRBD2	TRBJ2-4	CASSFWDSGRDVKNIQYF	TGCGCCAGCAGCTTTTGGGATAGCGGGAGAGATGTCAAAAACATTCAGTACTTC
-	TRBV12-3/TRBV12-4	TRBD2	TRBJ2-7	CASSLEGLVSSEQYF	TGTGCCAGCAGTTTAGAGGGACTAGTATCGTCCGAGCAGTACTTC
-	TRBV27	-	TRBJ2-7	CASSHPSGPYEQYF	TGTGCCAGCAGCCACCCCTCCGGCCCCTACGAGCAGTACTTC
few	TRBV7-9	-	TRBJ2-6	CASSSPGGAEANVLTF	TGTGCCAGCAGCTCCCCCGGAGGGGCCGAGGCCAACGTCCTGACTTTC
-	TRBV5-1	-	TRBJ2-5	CASGGNYNEQYF	TGCGCCAGCGGCGGTAATTACAATGAGCAGTACTTC
few	TRBV20-1	-	TRBJ2-7	CSARGGKSYEQYF	TGCAGTGCTAGAGGGGGGAAGTCCTACGAGCAGTACTTC
-	TRBV2	-	TRBJ2-2	CASNSQQEELFF	TGTGCCAGCAATTCACAACAGGAGGAGCTGTTTTTT
few	TRBV20-1	TRBD2	TRBJ2-5	CSARKPSGGEDEQYF	TGCAGTGCTAGGAAGCCTAGCGGGGGGGAGGATGAGCAGTACTTC
-	TRBV7-2	TRBD2	TRBJ2-1	CASGLATSGSYNEQFF	TGTGCCAGCGGCTTAGCGACTAGCGGATCCTACAATGAGCAGTTCTTC
-	TRBV28	TRBD2	TRBJ2-7	CASSSRAGPSYEQYF	TGTGCCAGCAGTTCCCGAGCGGGGCCCTCCTACGAGCAGTACTTC
-	TRBV20-1	TRBD2	TRBJ2-3	CSARYPSGSDTDTQYF	TGCAGTGCTAGGTACCCCAGCGGGAGTGATACAGATACGCAGTATTTT
few	TRBV10-3	TRBD1	TRBJ1-2	CAISRTGTGVGAYGYTF	TGTGCCATCAGCAGGACCGGGACAGGGGTAGGAGCCTATGGCTACACCTTC
many	TRBV6-6	TRBD1	TRBJ2-6	CASSPGQGSGANVLTF	TGTGCCAGCAGCCCGGGACAGGGCTCTGGGGCCAACGTCCTGACTTTC
-	TRBV6-5	TRBD2	TRBJ2-3	CASSYAGGNTDTQYF	TGTGCCAGCAGTTACGCCGGGGGGAACACAGATACGCAGTATTTT
-	TRBV6-1	-	TRBJ2-5	CASSLSAGGMGETQYF	TGTGCCAGCAGTCTTTCCGCGGGCGGGATGGGGGAGACCCAGTACTTC
few	TRBV29-1	TRBD2	TRBJ2-1	CSVSSGGAEFRSYNEQFF	TGCAGCGTTAGTAGCGGGGGGGCTGAGTTTCGCTCCTACAATGAGCAGTTCTTC
-	TRBV7-7	TRBD1	TRBJ1-6	CASSHKSTGARGNSPLHF	TGTGCTAGCAGCCACAAATCGACAGGGGCACGGGGTAATTCACCCCTCCACTTT